Each of the 28 T cell receptor beta chains below was sequenced from the same sample in a study of OX40 agonist ivuxolimab in advanced cancers. Sequenced by immunoSEQ multiplex PCR; TCRdb stores in-frame clones only, minus some. The sample yields around 50,000 clones, over 60% seen once. Source: CD4+ or CD8+ T cells sorted from blood, taken in a trial of the OX40 agonist ivuxolimab. These receptors came from an adult with an advanced solid tumor such as melanoma, head and neck, liver or kidney cancer.

V is TRBV5-4 and J is TRBJ1-2, with TRBD1 identical over 7 bases. This CDR3 is built from 12 residues. Germline CDR1 SGHNT, CDR2 YYREEE (reference sequence). Losses at the gene ends were 3 bases for V and 5 bases for J; bases not matched to a gene: 1. The CDR3 DNA reads TGTGCCAGCAGCTCACAGGGGTATGGCTACACCTTC. Its translation: CASSSQGYGYTF.

The chain couples TRBV6-6 to TRBJ2-5; 9 bases agree with TRBD2. CDR3 length: 15 amino acids. Losses at the gene ends were 4 bases for V and 9 bases for J; bases not matched to a gene: 12. The germline V gene has CDR1 MNHNY and CDR2 SVGAGI (reference sequence). CDR3 in amino acids: CASSSPLAGPWPQYF. The CDR3 coding sequence is TGTGCCAGCAGTTCCCCACTAGCGGGTCCTTGGCCCCAGTACTTC.

The chain couples TRBV18 to TRBJ2-1; D uncertain. Trimming removed 5 bases from V and 5 bases from J, with 13 bases in between. Per germline, CDR1 KGHSH and CDR2 LQKENI. The CDR3 sequence is 14 residues long. In DNA, the CDR3 is TGTGCCAGCTCATTCCGGGCTCTAAACAATGAGCAGTTCTTC. This codes for CASSFRALNNEQFF. The full variable domain, rest sourced from reference TRBV18 and TRBJ2-1, is NAGVMQNPRHLVRRRGQEARLRCSPMKGHSHVYWYRQLPEEGLKFMVYLQKENIIDESGMPKERFSAEFPKEGPSILRIQQVVRGDSAAYFCASSFRALNNEQFFGPGTRLTVL.

This rearrangement joins TRBV19 to TRBJ2-5; no firm D call. Trimming took off 4 bases at V and 0 bases at J, with 12 bases between the two ends. Per the germline V gene, CDR1 is LNHDA and CDR2 is SQIVND (reference sequence). The CDR3 consists of 15 residues. As DNA, the CDR3 is TGTGCCAGTAGTAAAAATTCTCAGTACCAAGAGACCCAGTACTTC. Protein: CASSKNSQYQETQYF.

CDR3 DNA: TGTGCCAGCAGTGCGAAACTGCACGAGCAGTACTTC. Its protein is CASSAKLHEQYF. The rearrangement joins TRBV2 to TRBJ2-7; D is uncertain. The CDR3 length is 12 residues. Germline V gene sequence: CDR1 SNHLY, CDR2 FYNNEI. Trimming took 4 bases from V and 5 from J, leaving 9 bases between them.

The chain combines TRBV30 with TRBJ1-1; D might be TRBD1 (6 bases). Germline CDR1 is GTSNPN and CDR2 is SVGIG (reference sequence). This CDR3 is 15 amino acids long. Trimming cost V 1 base and J 4 bases, with 16 bases left between them. For the CDR3, the DNA is TGTGCCTGGAGTGCCCCACGGCACAGGGCCACTGAAGCTTTCTTT. Protein product: CAWSAPRHRATEAFF.

The chain joins TRBV5-1 to TRBJ1-1; weak D call: TRBD1 (6 bases). V was shortened by 0 bases and J by 4 bases, with 16 bases between the two germline ends. Germline CDR1 reads SGHRS; CDR2 reads YFSETQ. The CDR3 covers 16 residues. The CDR3 spells CASSLEDSVTGTEAFF. The CDR3 DNA reads as TGCGCCAGCAGCTTGGAGGACAGCGTAACAGGCACTGAAGCTTTCTTT. Full variable domain (missing parts from reference TRBV5-1 and TRBJ1-1): KAGVTQTPRYLIKTRGQQVTLSCSPISGHRSVSWYQQTPGQGLQFLFEYFSETQRNKGNFPGRFSGRQFSNSRSEMNVSTLELGDSALYLCASSLEDSVTGTEAFFGQGTRLTVV.

This clone was counted a single time. The DNA of the CDR3 is TGTGCCACCTCGACGGAAAGCTCCTATAATTCACCCCTCCACTTT. Translated: CATSTESSYNSPLHF. V and J are TRBV2 and TRBJ1-6; D call uncertain. The CDR3 covers 15 residues. Germline-derived CDR1 and CDR2 are SNHLY and FYNNEI. Between the trimmed V and J ends, which lost 10 bases and 0 bases, there was a span of 13 bases.

The rearrangement links TRBV29-1 to TRBJ2-7; 7 bases line up with TRBD2. This CDR3 is built from 12 residues. V was pared by 4 bases and J by 2 bases, with 2 bases of the junction left unmatched. The germline V gene encodes CDR1 SQVTM and CDR2 ANQGSEA. CDR3 residues: CSVGEGTYEQYF. CDR3 nucleotide sequence: TGCAGCGTTGGGGAGGGGACCTACGAGCAGTACTTC.

The chain couples TRBV30 to TRBJ1-1, with a weak D call TRBD1 (6 bases). V dropped 6 bases and J dropped 3 bases, with 14 bases sitting between them. Per the germline V gene, CDR1 is GTSNPN and CDR2 is SVGIG (reference sequence). The CDR3 spans 13 residues. The CDR3 loop is CACNTGQHTEAFF. CDR3 in DNA: TGTGCCTGTAACACCGGACAGCACACTGAAGCTTTCTTT. Variable domain in full (rest from reference TRBV30 and TRBJ1-1): SQTIHQWPATLVQPVGSPLSLECTVEGTSNPNLYWYRQAAGRGLQLLFYSVGIGQISSEVPQNLSASRPQDRQFILSSKKLLLSDSGFYLCACNTGQHTEAFFGQGTRLTVV.

V is TRBV2 and J is TRBJ1-1; no reliable D call. The germline V gene has CDR1 SNHLY and CDR2 FYNNEI. The CDR3 is 14 amino acids. V was cut by 7 bases and J by 4 bases, with 16 bases left in between. CDR3 sequence reads: CASKAYRVGTEAFF. CDR3 coding DNA: TGTGCCAGCAAAGCGTATCGGGTCGGCACTGAAGCTTTCTTT.

This clone has just a few counts. The chain employs TRBV4-1 and TRBJ2-4; 13 bases match TRBD2. The CDR3 is made up of 21 amino acids. In germline, CDR1 is MGHRA, CDR2 YSYEKL. V trimming: 4 bases; J trimming: 0 bases; junction bases outside the gene matches: 15. The DNA of the CDR3 is TGCGCCAGCAGCCGTCCTAAACCGGGACTAGCGGGAATCGTAGCCAAAAACATTCAGTACTTC. Translated, it gives CASSRPKPGLAGIVAKNIQYF.

This clone has ten or more counts. The rearrangement links TRBV10-1 to TRBJ2-1; 7 bases are shared with TRBD1. The germline V gene encodes CDR1 WNHNN and CDR2 SYGVQD (reference sequence). CDR3 length: 15 amino acids. V lost 4 bases, J lost 0 bases, and 3 bases stayed unmatched. The CDR3 reads CASSARDSSYNEQFF. Written as DNA, the CDR3 is TGCGCCAGCAGTGCCCGGGACAGCTCCTACAATGAGCAGTTCTTC.

The rearrangement joins TRBV15 to TRBJ1-5, with D hard to call. In germline, CDR1 is LNHNV, CDR2 YYDKDF (reference sequence). Trimming pared 0 bases from V and 10 bases from J, leaving 19 bases between. The CDR3 runs to 16 residues. The CDR3: CATSRDKGRTGGPQHF. CDR3 in DNA: TGTGCCACCAGCAGAGATAAGGGCAGGACTGGTGGTCCCCAGCATTTT. Based on the CDR3 plus reference TRBV15 and TRBJ1-5, the full variable domain is DAMVIQNPRYQVTQFGKPVTLSCSQTLNHNVMYWYQQKSSQAPKLLFHYYDKDFNNEADTPDNFQSRRPNTSFCFLDIRSPGLGDTAMYLCATSRDKGRTGGPQHFGDGTRLSIL.

The V call is TRBV7-9, the J call TRBJ1-1; D might be TRBD1 (5 bases). Germline V CDR1 and CDR2: SEHNR, FQNEAQ (reference sequence). V was pared by 6 bases and J by 1 base, with 12 bases between. This CDR3 contains 14 residues. CDR3 coding DNA: TGTGCCAGCAGGGAAAACAGGAGGAACACTGAAGCTTTCTTT. This sequence encodes CASRENRRNTEAFF.

CDR3 DNA sequence: TGTGCCACCGCTTCGGGAATAGATACGCAGTATTTT. It yields the protein CATASGIDTQYF. This chain uses TRBV15 with TRBJ2-3; D is possibly TRBD2 (5 bases). This CDR3 has 12 residues. CDR1 and CDR2 from the germline V gene are LNHNV and YYDKDF (reference sequence). Trimming removed 8 bases at V and 5 bases at J, with 11 bases between.

This chain joins TRBV2 and TRBJ2-1; TRBD2 aligns across 7 bases. CDR1 is SNHLY and CDR2 is FYNNEI in the germline V gene. This CDR3 is 15 amino acids long. Trimming took 6 bases from V and 3 from J; bases not matched to a gene: 8. As DNA, the CDR3 is TGTGCCAGCAGCTCATCGGGACTACGCTACAATGAGCAGTTCTTC. It codes for CASSSSGLRYNEQFF.

V gene TRBV30 combines with J gene TRBJ2-1, with D hard to call. V dropped 5 bases and J dropped 1 base, with 6 bases sitting between them. Germline V gene sequence: CDR1 GTSNPN, CDR2 SVGIG (reference sequence). The CDR3 is made up of 12 amino acids. For the CDR3, the DNA is TGTGCCTGGGGGCGTTCCTACAATGAGCAGTTCTTC. This encodes CAWGRSYNEQFF. Filled out from reference TRBV30 and TRBJ2-1, the complete variable domain reads SQTIHQWPATLVQPVGSPLSLECTVEGTSNPNLYWYRQAAGRGLQLLFYSVGIGQISSEVPQNLSASRPQDRQFILSSKKLLLSDSGFYLCAWGRSYNEQFFGPGTRLTVL.

This clone has a handful of counts. The CDR3 is CASSYLDRIANYGYTF. In nucleotides, the CDR3 is TGTGCCAGCAGTTACCTCGACAGGATTGCTAACTATGGCTACACCTTC. The genes are TRBV6-5 and TRBJ1-2; D may be TRBD1 (6 bases). Trimming left V 2 bases short and J 0 bases short, with 13 bases between. Germline CDR1 and CDR2: MNHEY and SVGAGI. The CDR3 has 16 residues.

This chain links TRBV4-1 with TRBJ2-7; D is unclear. The CDR3 loop spans 15 amino acids. Germline V gene data show CDR1 as MGHRA and CDR2 as YSYEKL. V was pared by 0 bases and J by 1 base, with 10 bases between. The CDR3 loop reads CASSQDHPGSYEQYF. The CDR3 bases are TGCGCCAGCAGCCAAGATCATCCTGGGTCCTACGAGCAGTACTTC.

This clone was counted a single time. The chain uses TRBV29-1 and TRBJ1-1; TRBD1 agrees at 12 bases. Trimming cost V 6 bases and J 8 bases; bases outside gene matches: 10. CDR3 length equals 14 residues. Per the germline V gene, CDR1 is SQVTM and CDR2 is ANQGSEA. The CDR3 DNA follows: TGCAGCGTGGGGCGGGGACAGGGGGCTGAGGAAGCTTTCTTT. Protein sequence: CSVGRGQGAEEAFF.

The J gene is TRBJ2-1, the V gene TRBV28, with D unresolved. Trimming shortened V by 3 bases and J by 5 bases, and 11 bases separated the two germline ends. CDR3 length: 14 amino acids. CDR1 is MDHEN and CDR2 is SYDVKM in the germline V gene. The CDR3 protein is CASSFPRKDNEQFF. The DNA of the CDR3 is TGTGCCAGCAGTTTCCCCAGGAAGGACAATGAGCAGTTCTTC.

About this clone itself: No conserved phenylalanine or tryptophan ends this CDR3, so it is likely a read error. Because the CDR3's place on the DNA is in doubt, the DNA is left out and the CDR3 is given as listed by TCRdb. The chain couples TRBV27 to TRBJ1-2. Inclusive of both ends, the CDR3 amounts to 11 amino acids. Germline V gives CDR1 MNHEY, CDR2 SMNVEV (reference sequence). CDR3 residues: CASSMPGRPSP.

This chain uses TRBV5-1 with TRBJ1-6; 9 bases are shared with TRBD1. The germline V gene has CDR1 SGHRS and CDR2 YFSETQ. V trimming: 1 base; J trimming: 8 bases; junction bases outside the gene matches: 1. This CDR3 is 14 amino acids long. The CDR3 DNA reads as TGCGCCAGCAGCTTGACAGGGGGCGATTCACCCCTCCACTTT. This gives the protein CASSLTGGDSPLHF.

The chain carries TRBV5-1 and TRBJ2-1; TRBD2 aligns across 10 bases. Looked up from germline, CDR1 is SGHRS and CDR2 is YFSETQ. The CDR3 is 16 residues long. The trim removed 2 bases at V and 5 bases at J, leaving 7 bases unmatched. The CDR3 reads CASSFPEREGNNEQFF. The CDR3 DNA sequence: TGCGCCAGCAGCTTCCCTGAGCGGGAGGGAAACAATGAGCAGTTCTTC.

Only one count was recorded for this clone. The chain is built from TRBV15 and TRBJ1-1; 7 bases are a match to TRBD1. With 1 base clipped from V and 3 bases from J, the junction kept 2 bases outside the gene matches. The CDR3 is 14 residues long. Germline CDR1 LNHNV, CDR2 YYDKDF (reference sequence). As DNA, the CDR3 is TGTGCCACCAGCAGAGGGGGGACAGACACTGAAGCTTTCTTT. Amino acid sequence: CATSRGGTDTEAFF.

This rearrangement joins TRBV18 to TRBJ2-5; 11 positions agree with TRBD1. Matching the DNA end better, TRBJ2-7 makes the J call doubtful. CDR3 size: 15 residues. Per the germline V gene, CDR1 is KGHSH and CDR2 is LQKENI. CDR3 DNA: TGTGCCAGCTCCCAGGGACAGGGGGGCTCCTACGAGCAGTACTTC. This gives the protein CASSQGQGGSYEQYF.

J is TRBJ1-3 and V is TRBV25-1; maybe TRBD1 (5 bases). In germline, CDR1 is MGHDK, CDR2 SYGVNS. V was trimmed by 1 base and J by 1 base, leaving 8 bases between them. This CDR3 has 15 amino acids. The CDR3 nucleotides are TGTGCCAGCAGTGAATGGAGGGGATCTGGAAACACCATATATTTT. Amino acids: CASSEWRGSGNTIYF.